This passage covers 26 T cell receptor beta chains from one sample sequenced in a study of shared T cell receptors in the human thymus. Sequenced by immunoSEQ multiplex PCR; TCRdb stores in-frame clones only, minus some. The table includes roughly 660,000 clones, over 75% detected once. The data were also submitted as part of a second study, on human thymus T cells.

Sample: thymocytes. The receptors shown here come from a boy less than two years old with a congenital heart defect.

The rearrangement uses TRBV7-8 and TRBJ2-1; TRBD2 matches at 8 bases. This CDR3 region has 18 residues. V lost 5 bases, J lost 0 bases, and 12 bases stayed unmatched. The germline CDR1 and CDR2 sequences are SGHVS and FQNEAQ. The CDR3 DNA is TGTGCCAGCAGCCCAAGACGTGGCGGGAGGCACTCCTACAATGAGCAGTTCTTC. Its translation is CASSPRRGGRHSYNEQFF.

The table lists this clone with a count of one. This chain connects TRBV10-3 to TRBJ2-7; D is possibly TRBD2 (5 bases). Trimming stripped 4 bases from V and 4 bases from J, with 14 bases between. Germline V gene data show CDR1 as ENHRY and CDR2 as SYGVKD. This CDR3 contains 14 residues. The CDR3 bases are TGTGCCATCAGTGGCCAGGAGGCTAGGTACGAGCAGTACTTC. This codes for CAISGQEARYEQYF.

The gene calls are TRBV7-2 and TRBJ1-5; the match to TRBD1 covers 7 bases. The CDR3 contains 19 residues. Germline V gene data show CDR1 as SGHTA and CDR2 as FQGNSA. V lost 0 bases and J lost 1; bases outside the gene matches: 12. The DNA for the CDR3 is TGTGCCAGCAGCTTAGCCCCCAGGGGGGAGGCCATGAGCAATCAGCCCCAGCATTTT. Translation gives CASSLAPRGEAMSNQPQHF.

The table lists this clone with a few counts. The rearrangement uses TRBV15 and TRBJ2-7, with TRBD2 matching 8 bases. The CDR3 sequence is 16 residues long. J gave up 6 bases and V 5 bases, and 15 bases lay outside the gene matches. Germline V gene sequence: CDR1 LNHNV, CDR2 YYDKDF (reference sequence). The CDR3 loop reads CATSPRGDSGTSEQYF. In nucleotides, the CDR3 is TGTGCCACCAGCCCCCGGGGGGATAGCGGGACTAGCGAGCAGTACTTC.

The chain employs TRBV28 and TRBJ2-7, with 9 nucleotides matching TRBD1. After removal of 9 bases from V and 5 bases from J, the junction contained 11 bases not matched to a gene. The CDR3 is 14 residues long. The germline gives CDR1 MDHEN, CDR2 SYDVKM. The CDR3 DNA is TGTGCCAGTTCACTGGGACAGGGCCTGCACGAGCAGTACTTC. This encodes CASSLGQGLHEQYF. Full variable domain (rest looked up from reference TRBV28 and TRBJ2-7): DVKVTQSSRYLVKRTGEKVFLECVQDMDHENMFWYRQDPGLGLRLIYFSYDVKMKEKGDIPEGYSVSREKKERFSLILESASTNQTSMYLCASSLGQGLHEQYFGPGTRLTVT.

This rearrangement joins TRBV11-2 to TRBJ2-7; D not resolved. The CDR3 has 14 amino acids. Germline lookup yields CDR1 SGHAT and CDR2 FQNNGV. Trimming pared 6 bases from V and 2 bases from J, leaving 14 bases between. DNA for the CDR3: TGTGCCAGCAGTAATAGAGGCCGGACCTACGAGCAGTACTTC. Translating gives CASSNRGRTYEQYF.

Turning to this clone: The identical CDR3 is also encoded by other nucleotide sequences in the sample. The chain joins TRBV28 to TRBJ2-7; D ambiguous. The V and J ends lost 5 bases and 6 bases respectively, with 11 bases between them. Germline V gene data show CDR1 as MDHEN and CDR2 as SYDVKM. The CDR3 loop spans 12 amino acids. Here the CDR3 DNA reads TGTGCCAGCAGTCCGCCCCCCGGCGAGCAGTACTTC. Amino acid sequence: CASSPPPGEQYF.

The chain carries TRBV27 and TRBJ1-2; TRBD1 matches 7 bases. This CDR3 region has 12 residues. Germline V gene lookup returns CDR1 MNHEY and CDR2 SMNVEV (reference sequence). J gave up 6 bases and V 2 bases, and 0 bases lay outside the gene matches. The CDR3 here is CASSLTGDGYTF. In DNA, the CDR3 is TGTGCCAGCAGTTTAACAGGGGATGGCTACACCTTC.

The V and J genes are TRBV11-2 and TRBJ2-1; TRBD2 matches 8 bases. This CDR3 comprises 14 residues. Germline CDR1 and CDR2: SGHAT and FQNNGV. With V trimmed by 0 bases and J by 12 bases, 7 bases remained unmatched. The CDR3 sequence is CASSLEVAGMMQFF. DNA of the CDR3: TGTGCCAGCAGCTTAGAGGTAGCGGGAATGATGCAGTTCTTC.

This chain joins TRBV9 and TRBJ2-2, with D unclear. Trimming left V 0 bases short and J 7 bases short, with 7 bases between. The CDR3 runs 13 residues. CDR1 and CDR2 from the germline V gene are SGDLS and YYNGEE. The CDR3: CASSVARNGELFF. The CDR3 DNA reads TGTGCCAGCAGCGTAGCGAGGAACGGGGAGCTGTTTTTT.

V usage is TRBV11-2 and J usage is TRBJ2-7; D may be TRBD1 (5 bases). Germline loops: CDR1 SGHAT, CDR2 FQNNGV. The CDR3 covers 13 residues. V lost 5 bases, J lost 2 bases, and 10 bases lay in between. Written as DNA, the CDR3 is TGTGCCAGCAGCCCAGGGCATACCTACGAGCAGTACTTC. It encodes CASSPGHTYEQYF.

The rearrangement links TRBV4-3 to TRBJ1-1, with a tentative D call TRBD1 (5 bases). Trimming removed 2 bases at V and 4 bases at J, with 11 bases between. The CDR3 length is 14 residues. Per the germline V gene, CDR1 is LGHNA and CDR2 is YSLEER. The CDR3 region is CASSQLRQPTEAFF. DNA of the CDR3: TGCGCCAGCAGCCAACTAAGACAGCCCACTGAAGCTTTCTTT.

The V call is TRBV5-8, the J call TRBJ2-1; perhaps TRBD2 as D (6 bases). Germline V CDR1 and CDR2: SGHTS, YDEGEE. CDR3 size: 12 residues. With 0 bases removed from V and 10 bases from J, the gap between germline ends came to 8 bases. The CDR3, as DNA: TGTGCCAGCAGCTTGGGGGACTGGGAGCAGTTCTTC. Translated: CASSLGDWEQFF.

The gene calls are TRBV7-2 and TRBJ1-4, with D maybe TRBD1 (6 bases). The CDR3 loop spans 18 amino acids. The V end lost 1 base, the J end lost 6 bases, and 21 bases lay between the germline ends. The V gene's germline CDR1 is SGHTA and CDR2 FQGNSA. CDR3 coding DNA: TGTGCCAGCAGCTTAGAGGCGGCGCGAGGACAGCTCGATGAAAAACTGTTTTTT. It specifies CASSLEAARGQLDEKLFF.

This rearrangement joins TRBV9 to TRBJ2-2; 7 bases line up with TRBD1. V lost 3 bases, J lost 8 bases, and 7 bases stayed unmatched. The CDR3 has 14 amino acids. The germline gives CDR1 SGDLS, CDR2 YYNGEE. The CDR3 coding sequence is TGTGCCAGCAGCGCGGACAGGTTCGATGGGGAGCTGTTTTTT. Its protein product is CASSADRFDGELFF.

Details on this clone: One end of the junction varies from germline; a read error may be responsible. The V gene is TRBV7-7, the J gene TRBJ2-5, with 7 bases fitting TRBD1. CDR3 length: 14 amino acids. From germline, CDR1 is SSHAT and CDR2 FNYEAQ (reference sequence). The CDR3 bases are TGTGCTAGCAGCTTAGGCCAGGGGGAAGAGACCCAGTACTTC. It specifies CASSLGQGEETQYF. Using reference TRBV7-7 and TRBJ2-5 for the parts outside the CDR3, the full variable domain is GAGVSQSPRYKVTKRGQDVTLRCDPISSHATLYWYQQALGQGPEFLTYFNYEAQPDKSGLPSDRFSAERPEGSISTLTIQRTEQRDSAMYRCASSLGQGEETQYFGPGTRLLVL.

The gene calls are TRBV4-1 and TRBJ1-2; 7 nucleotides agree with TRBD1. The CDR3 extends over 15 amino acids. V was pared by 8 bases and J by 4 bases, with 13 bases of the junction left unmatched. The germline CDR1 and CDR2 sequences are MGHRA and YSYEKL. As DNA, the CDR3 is TGCGCCAGCCACGGGACAGCCACCGACCTCTATGGCTACACCTTC. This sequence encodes CASHGTATDLYGYTF.

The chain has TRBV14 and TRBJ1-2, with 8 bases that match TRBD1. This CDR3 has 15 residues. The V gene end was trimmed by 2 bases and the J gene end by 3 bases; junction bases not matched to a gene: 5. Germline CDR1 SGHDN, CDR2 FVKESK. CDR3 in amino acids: CASSQRPDRDYGYTF. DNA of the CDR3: TGTGCCAGCAGCCAACGACCGGACAGGGACTATGGCTACACCTTC. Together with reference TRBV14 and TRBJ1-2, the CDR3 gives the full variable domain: EAGVTQFPSHSVIEKGQTVTLRCDPISGHDNLYWYRRVMGKEIKFLLHFVKESKQDESGMPNNRFLAERTGGTYSTLKVQPAELEDSGVYFCASSQRPDRDYGYTFGSGTRLTVV.

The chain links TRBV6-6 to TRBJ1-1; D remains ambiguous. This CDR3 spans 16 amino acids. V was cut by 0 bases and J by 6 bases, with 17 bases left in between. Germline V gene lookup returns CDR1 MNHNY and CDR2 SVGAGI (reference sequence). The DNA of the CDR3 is TGTGCCAGCAGTTACTCGAGGTCGGGATGGAGGGCTGAAGCTTTCTTT. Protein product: CASSYSRSGWRAEAFF.

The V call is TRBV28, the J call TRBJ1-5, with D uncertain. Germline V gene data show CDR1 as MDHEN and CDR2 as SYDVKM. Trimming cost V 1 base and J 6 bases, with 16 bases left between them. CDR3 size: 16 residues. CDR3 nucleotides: TGTGCCAGCAGTTTATTCATGGGCAGGAGGCGTCAGCCCCAGCATTTT. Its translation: CASSLFMGRRRQPQHF.

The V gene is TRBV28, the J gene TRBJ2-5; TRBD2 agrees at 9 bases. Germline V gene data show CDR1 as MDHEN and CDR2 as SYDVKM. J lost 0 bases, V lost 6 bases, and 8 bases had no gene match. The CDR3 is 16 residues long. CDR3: CASSFNSGSDQETQYF. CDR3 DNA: TGTGCCAGCAGCTTCAATAGCGGGAGCGACCAAGAGACCCAGTACTTC.

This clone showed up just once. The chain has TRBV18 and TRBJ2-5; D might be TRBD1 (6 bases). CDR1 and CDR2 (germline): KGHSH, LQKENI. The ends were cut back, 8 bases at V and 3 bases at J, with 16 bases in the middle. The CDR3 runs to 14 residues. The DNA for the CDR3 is TGTGCCAGCGTCACCAGAGGGGACAAAGAGACCCAGTACTTC. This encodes CASVTRGDKETQYF. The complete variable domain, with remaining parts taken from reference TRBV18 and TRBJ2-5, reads NAGVMQNPRHLVRRRGQEARLRCSPMKGHSHVYWYRQLPEEGLKFMVYLQKENIIDESGMPKERFSAEFPKEGPSILRIQQVVRGDSAAYFCASVTRGDKETQYFGPGTRLLVL.

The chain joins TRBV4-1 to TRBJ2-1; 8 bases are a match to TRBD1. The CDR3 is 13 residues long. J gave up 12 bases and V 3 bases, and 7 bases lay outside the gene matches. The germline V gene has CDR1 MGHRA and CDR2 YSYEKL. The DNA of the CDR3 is TGCGCCAGCAGCCAGCAACCAGGGGGCGGGCAGTTCTTC. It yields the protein CASSQQPGGGQFF.

The CDR3, as DNA: TGCGCCAGCAGCGCGGGGGGGCGGAATTCACCCCTCCACTTT. Residues: CASSAGGRNSPLHF. The V gene is TRBV4-3, the J gene TRBJ1-6; perhaps TRBD1 as D (6 bases). Germline V CDR1 and CDR2: LGHNA, YSLEER. V gave up 5 bases and J gave up 7 bases, with 12 bases separating them. The CDR3 loop spans 14 amino acids.

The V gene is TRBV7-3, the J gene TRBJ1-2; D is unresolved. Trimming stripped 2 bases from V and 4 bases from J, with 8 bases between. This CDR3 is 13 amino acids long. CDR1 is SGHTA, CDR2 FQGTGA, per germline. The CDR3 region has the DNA TGTGCCAGCAGCTTACGGGATGGCTATGGCTACACCTTC. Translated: CASSLRDGYGYTF.

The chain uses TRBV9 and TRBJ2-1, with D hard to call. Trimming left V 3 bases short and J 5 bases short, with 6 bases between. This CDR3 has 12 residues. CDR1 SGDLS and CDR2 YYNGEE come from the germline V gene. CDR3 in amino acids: CASSALNNEQFF. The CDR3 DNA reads TGTGCCAGCAGCGCCTTAAACAATGAGCAGTTCTTC.